Listed below are T cell receptor beta chains from one sample, sequenced in a study of cytomegalovirus exposure and HLA in healthy donors. Some clones are missing from TCRdb's copy, which holds only in-frame ones; the method was immunoSEQ multiplex PCR. The clone table shows about 54,000 clones, with the ten largest holding approximately 6.5%. The sample was PBMCs. The receptors originated from a woman aged 40 to 55 in good health and CMV-seronegative. Each CDR3 is given with its conserved first and last residue. The D gene is left open where the match is weak.

j_call v_call d_call cdr3_aa cdr3_nt
TRBJ1-1 TRBV18 NA CASSPTGGTTEAFF TGTGCCAGCTCACCAACCGGAGGGACCACTGAAGCTTTCTTT
TRBJ2-5 TRBV5-1 NA CASSLDLGAGRGETQYF TGCGCCAGCAGCTTGGATCTGGGGGCAGGGAGGGGAGAGACCCAGTACTTC
TRBJ2-1 TRBV7-6 NA CASSLGAGGYNEQFF TGTGCCAGCAGCTTAGGGGCAGGAGGGTACAATGAGCAGTTCTTC
TRBJ2-7 TRBV18 TRBD2 CASSLREGEQYF TGTGCCAGCTCACTCCGGGAGGGCGAGCAGTACTTC
TRBJ1-5 TRBV6-5 TRBD1 CASSPGQGFGQPQHF TGTGCCAGCAGTCCGGGACAGGGGTTCGGTCAGCCCCAGCATTTT
TRBJ1-1 TRBV5-1 NA CASSLGGGDGTEAFF TGCGCCAGCAGCTTAGGTGGGGGCGATGGCACTGAAGCTTTCTTT
TRBJ2-7 TRBV6-6 TRBD2 CASSLRGGPNEQYF TGTGCCAGCAGTTTGCGGGGGGGCCCGAACGAGCAGTACTTC
TRBJ1-4 TRBV5-1 TRBD1 CASSLAVGQGFEKLFF TGCGCCAGCAGCTTGGCCGTGGGACAGGGGTTTGAAAAACTGTTTTTT
TRBJ2-7 TRBV5-6 TRBD1 CASSGPGQGFPSSYEQYF TGTGCCAGCAGCGGCCCGGGACAGGGGTTTCCCAGCTCCTACGAGCAGTACTTC
TRBJ2-2 TRBV6-5 TRBD1 CASSRQGAGELFF TGTGCCAGCAGCAGACAGGGAGCCGGGGAGCTGTTTTTT
TRBJ1-1 TRBV5-1 NA CASREGYSTALNTEAFF TGCGCCAGCAGGGAGGGCTACTCGACAGCCTTGAACACTGAAGCTTTCTTT
TRBJ1-2 TRBV19 NA CASGGRPPNYGYTF TGTGCCAGTGGGGGCAGACCCCCTAACTATGGCTACACCTTC
TRBJ1-2 TRBV7-9 NA CASSQLAGGAIGYTF TGTGCCAGCAGTCAACTAGCGGGGGGAGCGATCGGCTACACCTTC
TRBJ2-1 TRBV4-3 TRBD2 CASSLRVGLVSDNEQFF TGCGCCAGCAGCCTAAGGGTGGGACTAGTATCCGACAATGAGCAGTTCTTC
TRBJ1-2 TRBV28 NA CASYANYGYTF TGTGCCAGCTACGCGAACTATGGCTACACCTTC
TRBJ2-3 TRBV7-6 TRBD1 CASSIWGTGGSDTQYF TGTGCCAGCAGCATTTGGGGGACAGGGGGTTCAGATACGCAGTATTTT
TRBJ2-7 TRBV18 NA CASSPLNGLRGLYEQYF TGTGCCAGCTCACCACTGAACGGGCTAAGGGGCCTATACGAGCAGTACTTC
TRBJ2-1 TRBV29-1 TRBD1 CSVESGRTGDEQFF TGCAGCGTTGAGTCCGGCCGGACAGGCGATGAGCAGTTCTTC
TRBJ2-1 TRBV4-2 NA CASSQDPSADNEQFF TGTGCCAGCAGCCAAGATCCTAGTGCCGACAATGAGCAGTTCTTC
TRBJ2-6 TRBV7-9 NA CASSPLGVGANVLTF TGTGCCAGCAGCCCCCTCGGGGTGGGGGCCAACGTCCTGACTTTC
TRBJ2-5 TRBV6-1 TRBD1 CASSSGTGTRAQYF TGTGCCAGCAGTTCCGGGACAGGGACGAGGGCCCAGTACTTC
TRBJ1-1 TRBV30 TRBD1 CAWRGGHRGRTEAFF TGTGCCTGGAGGGGGGGGCACAGGGGGCGAACTGAAGCTTTCTTT
TRBJ1-2 TRBV6-1 NA CASSEASPGANYGYTF TGTGCCAGCAGTGAAGCTAGTCCCGGAGCTAACTATGGCTACACCTTC
TRBJ1-1 TRBV27 NA CASSTFRQARTEAFF TGTGCCAGCAGTACATTTCGACAGGCCAGAACTGAAGCTTTCTTT
TRBJ1-5 TRBV27 TRBD1 CASSSTGGAPQPQHF TGTGCCAGCAGTTCGACAGGGGGCGCTCCTCAGCCCCAGCATTTT
TRBJ2-7 TRBV11-2 NA CASRSPYEQYF TGTGCCAGCAGGTCCCCTTACGAGCAGTACTTC
TRBJ1-2 TRBV7-9 NA CASSLFRGLGYTF TGTGCCAGCAGCTTATTTCGCGGTCTGGGCTACACCTTC
TRBJ2-5 TRBV18 TRBD2 CASSPSGLAEETQYF TGTGCCAGCTCACCGTCCGGACTAGCGGAGGAGACCCAGTACTTC
TRBJ2-7 TRBV6-5 TRBD1 CASSYSMGQGVYEQYF TGTGCCAGCAGTTACTCGATGGGACAGGGGGTTTACGAGCAGTACTTC
TRBJ2-7 TRBV11-2 NA CASTSTGIEQYF TGTGCCAGCACCTCTACAGGTATCGAGCAGTACTTC
TRBJ1-5 TRBV7-2 TRBD1 CASSLDQGAGQPQHF TGTGCCAGCAGCTTAGATCAGGGGGCAGGACAGCCCCAGCATTTT
TRBJ2-3 TRBV11-2 TRBD2 CASSFNLAGDTQYF TGTGCCAGCAGCTTCAATTTAGCGGGAGATACGCAGTATTTT
TRBJ2-1 TRBV28 TRBD1 CASSGAPGQGNDNEQFF TGTGCCAGCAGTGGGGCCCCGGGACAGGGGAACGACAATGAGCAGTTCTTC
TRBJ2-1 TRBV9 TRBD2 CASSVGPGGANGDEQFF TGTGCCAGCAGCGTAGGGCCGGGAGGGGCAAACGGAGATGAGCAGTTCTTC
TRBJ1-1 TRBV27 NA CASSAHSLNTEAFF TGTGCCAGCAGTGCTCACAGCCTGAACACTGAAGCTTTCTTT
TRBJ2-1 TRBV7-9 TRBD1 CASSTKGGQQFF TGTGCCAGCAGCACGAAAGGGGGCCAGCAGTTCTTC
TRBJ1-6 TRBV19 TRBD1 CASSIGQGVSPLHF TGTGCCAGTAGTATAGGACAGGGGGTGTCACCCCTCCACTTT
TRBJ1-2 TRBV30 TRBD1 CAWTRTGGNYGYTF TGTGCCTGGACCCGGACAGGGGGCAACTATGGCTACACCTTC
TRBJ1-6 TRBV5-4 NA CASSWGGSDPRSYNSPLHF TGTGCCAGCAGCTGGGGGGGGTCGGACCCCAGATCCTATAATTCACCCCTCCACTTT
TRBJ2-2 TRBV19 NA CASSTNRAAGELFF TGTGCCAGTAGTACCAACAGGGCTGCCGGGGAGCTGTTTTTT
TRBJ1-1 TRBV15 NA CATSMGGLNTEAFF TGTGCCACCAGCATGGGCGGGTTGAACACTGAAGCTTTCTTT
TRBJ1-2 TRBV6-1 NA CASRQGENYGYTF TGTGCCAGCAGACAGGGAGAGAACTATGGCTACACCTTC
TRBJ2-3 TRBV28 NA CASSLRSTDTQYF TGTGCCAGCAGTTTGCGGAGCACAGATACGCAGTATTTT
TRBJ2-7 TRBV11-2 NA CASSLAMAAPYEQYF TGTGCCAGCAGCTTGGCGATGGCGGCACCCTACGAGCAGTACTTC
TRBJ2-1 TRBV10-3 TRBD1 CAIRRGTGEHNEQFF TGTGCCATCAGGAGGGGGACAGGGGAGCACAATGAGCAGTTCTTC
TRBJ1-6 TRBV7-2 TRBD1 CASSRQGPNSPLHF TGTGCCAGCAGCCGACAGGGGCCTAATTCACCCCTACACTTT
TRBJ1-2 TRBV7-9 NA CASSLTSSDGYTF TGTGCCAGCAGCCTTACAAGTTCCGATGGCTACACCTTC
TRBJ2-2 TRBV7-3 TRBD1 CASSPWTGGTGELFF TGTGCCAGCAGCCCTTGGACAGGGGGCACCGGGGAGCTGTTTTTT
TRBJ2-1 TRBV19 TRBD2 CASSALAGKNEQFF TGTGCCAGTAGTGCCTTAGCGGGGAAAAATGAGCAGTTCTTC
TRBJ2-7 TRBV6-5 TRBD2 CASSYLGLAYEQYF TGTGCCAGCAGTTACCTCGGACTAGCCTACGAGCAGTACTTC
TRBJ2-1 TRBV19 TRBD1 CASSSRDRDFNEQFF TGTGCCAGTAGTAGCCGGGACAGGGACTTCAATGAGCAGTTCTTC
TRBJ2-7 TRBV7-2 TRBD2 CASSTTSGLAYEQYF TGTGCCAGCAGCACGACTAGCGGTTTGGCCTACGAGCAGTACTTC
TRBJ1-5 TRBV19 NA CATRNREGSRDNQPQHF TGTGCCACCCGCAACAGGGAGGGTTCGAGGGACAATCAGCCCCAGCATTTT
TRBJ1-6 TRBV7-6 TRBD1 CASSLQGALNSPLHF TGTGCCAGCAGCTTACAGGGGGCGTTGAATTCACCCCTCCACTTT
TRBJ2-2 TRBV6-5 NA CASSYSGTYNTGELFF TGTGCCAGCAGTTACTCCGGGACTTATAACACCGGGGAGCTGTTTTTT
TRBJ2-7 TRBV18 NA CASSPGGQALEQYF TGTGCCAGCTCACCAGGGGGACAAGCTCTGGAGCAGTACTTC
TRBJ2-3 TRBV30 NA CAWGGGGTDTQYF TGTGCCTGGGGCGGGGGCGGCACAGATACGCAGTATTTT